This note documents a single TCR beta chain sequence. This specimen belongs to a study of T cell changes during pregnancy in multiple sclerosis. Germline V lookup: CDR1 LGHNA, CDR2 YNFKEQ. The CDR3 length is 17 residues. V dropped 4 bases and J dropped 8; count of bases not matched to a gene: 14. Sequenced by immunoSEQ multiplex PCR; TCRdb stores in-frame clones only, minus some. The table shows around 65,000 clones, with 90% occurring only once. The sequence was collected from a female donor in good health, enrolled as a control in a pregnancy study. The sequenced sample was peripheral blood, obtained in the first trimester of pregnancy. The chain carries TRBV4-2 and TRBJ2-1; 10 positions match TRBD2. CDR3 sequence (DNA): TGTGCCAGCAGCCTCGCCGAATCTAGCGGGAGAGGGGATGAGCAGTTCTTC. It codes for CASSLAESSGRGDEQFF.